These 10 T cell receptor beta chains came from one sample sequenced in a study of shared clonotypes between healthy human individuals. TCRdb keeps only in-frame clones here, not all; method: immunoSEQ multiplex PCR. This table has about 2.4 million clones, approximately 90% appearing once. Sequenced sample: naive CD4+ T cells sorted from blood. Described subset: CD45RA+ positively selected. These TCRs come from a man aged 18 to 35 in good health.

The CDR3 coding sequence is TGTGCCTGGAGTGTCACTCTTCGGGAGCAGTTCTTC. It codes for CAWSVTLREQFF. The rearrangement joins TRBV30 to TRBJ2-1; no clear D gene. The CDR3 runs 12 residues. V lost 0 bases to trimming and J lost 10 bases, with 10 bases between them. The germline V gene has CDR1 GTSNPN and CDR2 SVGIG (reference sequence). The variable domain in full, with the rest retrieved from reference TRBV30 and TRBJ2-1, is SQTIHQWPATLVQPVGSPLSLECTVEGTSNPNLYWYRQAAGRGLQLLFYSVGIGQISSEVPQNLSASRPQDRQFILSSKKLLLSDSGFYLCAWSVTLREQFFGPGTRLTVL.

The CDR3 DNA is TGTGCCAGCTCACCACCGGGGAGGACTAATGAAAAACTGTTTTTT. Protein: CASSPPGRTNEKLFF. J is TRBJ1-4 and V is TRBV18; D is ambiguous. The V end was cut by 0 bases, the J end by 2 bases, with 7 bases between. The CDR3 consists of 15 residues. The germline gives CDR1 KGHSH, CDR2 LQKENI. The full variable domain, with the rest looked up from reference TRBV18 and TRBJ1-4, is NAGVMQNPRHLVRRRGQEARLRCSPMKGHSHVYWYRQLPEEGLKFMVYLQKENIIDESGMPKERFSAEFPKEGPSILRIQQVVRGDSAAYFCASSPPGRTNEKLFFGSGTQLSVL.

This chain joins TRBV7-2 and TRBJ2-1; TRBD2 matches 13 bases. With 4 bases clipped from V and 8 bases from J, the junction kept 8 bases outside the gene matches. The CDR3 spans 16 residues. Germline-derived CDR1 and CDR2 are SGHTA and FQGNSA. CDR3 residues: CASSSTTSGRADEQFF. In DNA, the CDR3 is TGTGCCAGCAGCTCGACAACTAGCGGGAGGGCCGATGAGCAGTTCTTC.

The chain recombines TRBV6-5 with TRBJ1-5; a weak D match, TRBD1 (5 bases). This CDR3 has 14 residues. Germline V CDR1 and CDR2: MNHEY, SVGAGI. V dropped 0 bases and J dropped 4 bases, with 7 bases sitting between them. The CDR3 DNA follows: TGTGCCAGCAGTTACTCGGGGGAGAATCAGCCCCAGCATTTT. Residues: CASSYSGENQPQHF.

The chain combines TRBV10-3 with TRBJ1-5; D gene unclear. The CDR3 is 13 residues long. Germline V gene sequence: CDR1 ENHRY, CDR2 SYGVKD. The V gene lost 10 bases and the J gene lost 2 bases, with 12 bases spanning the gap. CDR3 sequence (DNA): TGTGCCACCTCGGGGAGAGGCAATCAGCCCCAGCATTTT. Translation gives CATSGRGNQPQHF.

The gene calls are TRBV19 and TRBJ2-7, with D perhaps matching TRBD1 or TRBD2 (5 bases each). This CDR3 has 12 residues. V was trimmed by 8 bases and J by 7 bases, leaving 15 bases between them. Looked up from germline, CDR1 is LNHDA and CDR2 is SQIVND (reference sequence). CDR3 nucleotides: TGTGCCAGTGGCGAGAGGGACCGAGAGCAGTACTTC. This translates into CASGERDREQYF.

This clone came up once. The V call is TRBV25-1, the J call TRBJ1-1; D not resolved. There are 15 residues in the CDR3. V lost 1 base and J 2 bases, leaving 11 bases between the germline ends. From germline, CDR1 is MGHDK and CDR2 SYGVNS. The CDR3 DNA reads TGTGCCAGCAGTGAATGGGAGACAACAAACACTGAAGCTTTCTTT. As protein: CASSEWETTNTEAFF.

CDR3 sequence reads: CASTSPPGQGRAEAFF. In DNA, the CDR3 is TGTGCCAGTACCTCACCCCCGGGACAGGGGAGGGCTGAAGCTTTCTTT. The chain recombines TRBV19 with TRBJ1-1; 10 bases line up with TRBD1. Per the germline V gene, CDR1 is LNHDA and CDR2 is SQIVND (reference sequence). The junction had 14 bases not matched to a gene; V was cut back by 7 bases and J by 6 bases. This CDR3 region has 16 residues. Full variable domain (remainder filled in from reference TRBV19 and TRBJ1-1): DGGITQSPKYLFRKEGQNVTLSCEQNLNHDAMYWYRQDPGQGLRLIYYSQIVNDFQKGDIAEGYSVSREKKESFPLTVTSAQKNPTAFYLCASTSPPGQGRAEAFFGQGTRLTVV.

The chain has TRBV4-1 and TRBJ2-4; 7 bases match TRBD1. CDR3 length: 17 amino acids. V lost 3 bases to trimming and J lost 3 bases; unmatched junction nucleotides: 11. CDR1 and CDR2 (germline): MGHRA, YSYEKL. CDR3 region: CASSQPRQGSGKNIQYF. The CDR3 bases are TGCGCCAGCAGCCAGCCTCGACAGGGAAGTGGCAAAAACATTCAGTACTTC.

The V gene is TRBV4-1, the J gene TRBJ2-3; possible D gene TRBD2, 6 bases. There are 17 residues in the CDR3. The V end was cut by 0 bases, the J end by 5 bases, with 18 bases between. In germline, CDR1 is MGHRA, CDR2 YSYEKL. The CDR3 reads CASSQDSGGVLRDTQYF. The CDR3 DNA reads as TGCGCCAGCAGCCAAGATTCAGGCGGGGTTCTTCGAGATACGCAGTATTTT.